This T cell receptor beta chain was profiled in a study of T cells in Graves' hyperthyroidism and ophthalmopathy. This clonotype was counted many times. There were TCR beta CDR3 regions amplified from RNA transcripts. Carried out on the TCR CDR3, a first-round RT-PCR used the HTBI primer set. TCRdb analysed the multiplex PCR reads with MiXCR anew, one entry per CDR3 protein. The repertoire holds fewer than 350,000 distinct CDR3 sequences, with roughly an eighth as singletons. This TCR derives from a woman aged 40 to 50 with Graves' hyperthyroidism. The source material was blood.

The CDR3 sequence is CASRPPGTGNYGYTF. For the CDR3, the DNA is TGTGCCAGCAGACCACCCGGGACAGGGAACTATGGCTACACCTTC. The J gene is TRBJ1-2, the V gene TRBV14; 9 bases are shared with TRBD1. Germline V gene lookup returns CDR1 SGHDN and CDR2 FVKESK. The V segment lost 6 bases and the J segment 2 bases; nucleotides outside the gene matches: 7. The CDR3 totals 15 residues.